The rows below give T cell receptor beta chains drawn from one sample of a study of vaccination and CD4 T cells after COVID-19. TCRdb analysed the PCR reads with MiXCR anew, one entry per CDR3 protein. The repertoire has more than 3,500 distinct CDR3 sequences, around a sixth of them found once; the top ten carry approximately 20%. Their target antigens are unknown. The sequencing input was CD4+ T cells from blood, cultured in vitro. The receptor set was obtained from a human donor who had recovered from COVID-19. CDR3s include the opening cysteine and the closing phenylalanine or tryptophan.

CDR3: CASSYPSGGRETQYF; J: TRBJ2-5; V: TRBV5-1
CDR3: CASGLYPVENTEAFF; J: TRBJ1-1; V: TRBV12-5
CDR3: CASSKSLAGYTGELFF; J: TRBJ2-2; V: TRBV21-1
CDR3: CASSLVGAMNTEAFF; J: TRBJ1-1; V: TRBV11-2
CDR3: CASSLARADTQYF; J: TRBJ2-3; V: TRBV6-1
CDR3: CSAQRGLGETQYF; J: TRBJ2-5; V: TRBV20-1
CDR3: CASSVLRGHVGTDTQYF; J: TRBJ2-3; V: TRBV5-6
CDR3: CASSPTGDIYGYTF; J: TRBJ1-2; V: TRBV19
CDR3: CASSVGGTGELFF; J: TRBJ2-2; V: TRBV9
CDR3: CASRGTGAYEQYF; J: TRBJ2-7; V: TRBV27
CDR3: CAWRENAEAFF; J: TRBJ1-1; V: TRBV30
CDR3: CASSLGRTNYGYTF; J: TRBJ1-2; V: TRBV6-2/TRBV6-3
CDR3: CASSQDLAVTDTQYF; J: TRBJ2-3; V: TRBV4-1
CDR3: CASSQDGGWGSPLHF; J: TRBJ1-6; V: TRBV3-1
CDR3: CASTSLLSTGVPEAFF; J: TRBJ1-1; V: TRBV23-1
CDR3: CASSLDASGGVSSYNEQFF; J: TRBJ2-1; V: TRBV11-2